One sample yielded the 3 T cell receptor beta chains listed below, sequenced in a study of blood T cell repertoires in COVID-19. Here immunoSEQ multiplex PCR was the method, and the copy in TCRdb shows in-frame clones only, minus some. Among tens of thousands of clones, roughly 85% were seen once, and the ten largest hold roughly 16%. Sequenced: peripheral blood. These receptors were collected from a human donor in a cohort sampled during active COVID-19.

The chain uses TRBV7-3 and TRBJ2-3; TRBD2 agrees at 14 bases. Trimming at V came to 5 bases and at J to 6 bases, leaving 7 bases not matched to a gene. Germline lookup yields CDR1 SGHTA and CDR2 FQGTGA. This CDR3 has 16 residues. The CDR3 protein is CASSPGTSGGKDTQYF. The CDR3 DNA follows: TGTGCCAGCAGCCCAGGGACTAGCGGGGGCAAGGATACGCAGTATTTT. Filled out from reference TRBV7-3 and TRBJ2-3, the complete variable domain reads GAGVSQTPSNKVTEKGKYVELRCDPISGHTALYWYRQSLGQGPEFLIYFQGTGAADDSGLPNDRFFAVRPEGSVSTLKIQRTERGDSAVYLCASSPGTSGGKDTQYFGPGTRLTVL.

This clone has a handful of counts. The CDR3 protein is CASTRSFEAFF. CDR3 sequence (DNA): TGTGCCAGCACCAGGAGTTTCGAAGCTTTCTTT. The rearrangement uses TRBV7-9 and TRBJ1-1; D uncertain. The V and J ends lost 7 bases and 8 bases respectively, with 11 bases between them. The CDR3 runs to 11 residues. Germline V CDR1 and CDR2: SEHNR, FQNEAQ (reference sequence).

The CDR3 reads CASRPDRGNSPLHF. As DNA, the CDR3 is TGTGCCAGCAGGCCTGACAGGGGGAATTCACCCCTCCACTTT. The V and J genes are TRBV28 and TRBJ1-6; 9 bases fit TRBD1. V was pared by 6 bases and J by 7 bases, with 4 bases of the junction left unmatched. This CDR3 is built from 14 residues. Germline loops: CDR1 MDHEN, CDR2 SYDVKM.